A single T cell receptor beta chain is shown here with its context. The antigen remains undetermined. This sample was taken from a study of CD8 T cells in ankylosing spondylitis. Whole-study findings and limits: Peripheral blood held disease-linked clones only at relatively low frequency, and these were CD8+. Ankylosing spondylitis blood seemed to carry a telltale TCR beta motif made of eight or nine highly homologous variants. Earlier authors reported some of these motif variants in reactive arthritis synovial fluid and blood.

TCRdb re-derived calls from the 5' RACE reads in MiXCR, one entry per CDR3 protein. The repertoire holds 250,000 or so distinct CDR3 sequences, with over 15% as singletons. The receptor's source is a male donor with ankylosing spondylitis or in good health (not recorded which). The sequenced sample was blood, either unsorted or a sorted T cell fraction (not recorded which).

DNA for the CDR3: TGTGCCAGCAGCGCGGCTCTCGACTACGAGCAGTACTTC. Translated: CASSAALDYEQYF. This sequence joins TRBV9 and TRBJ2-7; D remains unclear. The germline CDR1 and CDR2 sequences are SGDLS and YYNGEE. CDR3 size: 13 residues. Trimming cost V 3 bases and J 3 bases, with 10 bases left between them.